This T cell receptor beta chain comes out of a study of shared clonotypes between healthy human individuals. The protocol was immunoSEQ multiplex PCR, while the TCRdb copy is restricted to in-frame clones and leaves out a portion. The sample carries 2 million to 2.5 million clones, about 94% recorded once. The CDR3 contains 15 residues. Deletions cut 3 bases from V and 3 bases from J, with 15 bases between. CDR1 and CDR2 (germline): SGHTA, FQGNSA. The source is a man between 18 and 35 years old in good health. The genes are TRBV7-2 and TRBJ2-7, with a possible D match to TRBD2 (6 bases). The sample comprised naive CD4+ T cells sorted from blood. As for subset: CD45RA+ positively selected. The CDR3 DNA reads as TGTGCCAGCAGCTTGGAGGGCGGGGTGAACTACGAGCAGTACTTC. Amino acids: CASSLEGGVNYEQYF. Using reference TRBV7-2 and TRBJ2-7 for the parts outside the CDR3, the full variable domain is GAGVSQSPSNKVTEKGKDVELRCDPISGHTALYWYRQSLGQGLEFLIYFQGNSAPDKSGLPSDRFSAERTGGSVSTLTIQRTQQEDSAVYLCASSLEGGVNYEQYFGPGTRLTVT.